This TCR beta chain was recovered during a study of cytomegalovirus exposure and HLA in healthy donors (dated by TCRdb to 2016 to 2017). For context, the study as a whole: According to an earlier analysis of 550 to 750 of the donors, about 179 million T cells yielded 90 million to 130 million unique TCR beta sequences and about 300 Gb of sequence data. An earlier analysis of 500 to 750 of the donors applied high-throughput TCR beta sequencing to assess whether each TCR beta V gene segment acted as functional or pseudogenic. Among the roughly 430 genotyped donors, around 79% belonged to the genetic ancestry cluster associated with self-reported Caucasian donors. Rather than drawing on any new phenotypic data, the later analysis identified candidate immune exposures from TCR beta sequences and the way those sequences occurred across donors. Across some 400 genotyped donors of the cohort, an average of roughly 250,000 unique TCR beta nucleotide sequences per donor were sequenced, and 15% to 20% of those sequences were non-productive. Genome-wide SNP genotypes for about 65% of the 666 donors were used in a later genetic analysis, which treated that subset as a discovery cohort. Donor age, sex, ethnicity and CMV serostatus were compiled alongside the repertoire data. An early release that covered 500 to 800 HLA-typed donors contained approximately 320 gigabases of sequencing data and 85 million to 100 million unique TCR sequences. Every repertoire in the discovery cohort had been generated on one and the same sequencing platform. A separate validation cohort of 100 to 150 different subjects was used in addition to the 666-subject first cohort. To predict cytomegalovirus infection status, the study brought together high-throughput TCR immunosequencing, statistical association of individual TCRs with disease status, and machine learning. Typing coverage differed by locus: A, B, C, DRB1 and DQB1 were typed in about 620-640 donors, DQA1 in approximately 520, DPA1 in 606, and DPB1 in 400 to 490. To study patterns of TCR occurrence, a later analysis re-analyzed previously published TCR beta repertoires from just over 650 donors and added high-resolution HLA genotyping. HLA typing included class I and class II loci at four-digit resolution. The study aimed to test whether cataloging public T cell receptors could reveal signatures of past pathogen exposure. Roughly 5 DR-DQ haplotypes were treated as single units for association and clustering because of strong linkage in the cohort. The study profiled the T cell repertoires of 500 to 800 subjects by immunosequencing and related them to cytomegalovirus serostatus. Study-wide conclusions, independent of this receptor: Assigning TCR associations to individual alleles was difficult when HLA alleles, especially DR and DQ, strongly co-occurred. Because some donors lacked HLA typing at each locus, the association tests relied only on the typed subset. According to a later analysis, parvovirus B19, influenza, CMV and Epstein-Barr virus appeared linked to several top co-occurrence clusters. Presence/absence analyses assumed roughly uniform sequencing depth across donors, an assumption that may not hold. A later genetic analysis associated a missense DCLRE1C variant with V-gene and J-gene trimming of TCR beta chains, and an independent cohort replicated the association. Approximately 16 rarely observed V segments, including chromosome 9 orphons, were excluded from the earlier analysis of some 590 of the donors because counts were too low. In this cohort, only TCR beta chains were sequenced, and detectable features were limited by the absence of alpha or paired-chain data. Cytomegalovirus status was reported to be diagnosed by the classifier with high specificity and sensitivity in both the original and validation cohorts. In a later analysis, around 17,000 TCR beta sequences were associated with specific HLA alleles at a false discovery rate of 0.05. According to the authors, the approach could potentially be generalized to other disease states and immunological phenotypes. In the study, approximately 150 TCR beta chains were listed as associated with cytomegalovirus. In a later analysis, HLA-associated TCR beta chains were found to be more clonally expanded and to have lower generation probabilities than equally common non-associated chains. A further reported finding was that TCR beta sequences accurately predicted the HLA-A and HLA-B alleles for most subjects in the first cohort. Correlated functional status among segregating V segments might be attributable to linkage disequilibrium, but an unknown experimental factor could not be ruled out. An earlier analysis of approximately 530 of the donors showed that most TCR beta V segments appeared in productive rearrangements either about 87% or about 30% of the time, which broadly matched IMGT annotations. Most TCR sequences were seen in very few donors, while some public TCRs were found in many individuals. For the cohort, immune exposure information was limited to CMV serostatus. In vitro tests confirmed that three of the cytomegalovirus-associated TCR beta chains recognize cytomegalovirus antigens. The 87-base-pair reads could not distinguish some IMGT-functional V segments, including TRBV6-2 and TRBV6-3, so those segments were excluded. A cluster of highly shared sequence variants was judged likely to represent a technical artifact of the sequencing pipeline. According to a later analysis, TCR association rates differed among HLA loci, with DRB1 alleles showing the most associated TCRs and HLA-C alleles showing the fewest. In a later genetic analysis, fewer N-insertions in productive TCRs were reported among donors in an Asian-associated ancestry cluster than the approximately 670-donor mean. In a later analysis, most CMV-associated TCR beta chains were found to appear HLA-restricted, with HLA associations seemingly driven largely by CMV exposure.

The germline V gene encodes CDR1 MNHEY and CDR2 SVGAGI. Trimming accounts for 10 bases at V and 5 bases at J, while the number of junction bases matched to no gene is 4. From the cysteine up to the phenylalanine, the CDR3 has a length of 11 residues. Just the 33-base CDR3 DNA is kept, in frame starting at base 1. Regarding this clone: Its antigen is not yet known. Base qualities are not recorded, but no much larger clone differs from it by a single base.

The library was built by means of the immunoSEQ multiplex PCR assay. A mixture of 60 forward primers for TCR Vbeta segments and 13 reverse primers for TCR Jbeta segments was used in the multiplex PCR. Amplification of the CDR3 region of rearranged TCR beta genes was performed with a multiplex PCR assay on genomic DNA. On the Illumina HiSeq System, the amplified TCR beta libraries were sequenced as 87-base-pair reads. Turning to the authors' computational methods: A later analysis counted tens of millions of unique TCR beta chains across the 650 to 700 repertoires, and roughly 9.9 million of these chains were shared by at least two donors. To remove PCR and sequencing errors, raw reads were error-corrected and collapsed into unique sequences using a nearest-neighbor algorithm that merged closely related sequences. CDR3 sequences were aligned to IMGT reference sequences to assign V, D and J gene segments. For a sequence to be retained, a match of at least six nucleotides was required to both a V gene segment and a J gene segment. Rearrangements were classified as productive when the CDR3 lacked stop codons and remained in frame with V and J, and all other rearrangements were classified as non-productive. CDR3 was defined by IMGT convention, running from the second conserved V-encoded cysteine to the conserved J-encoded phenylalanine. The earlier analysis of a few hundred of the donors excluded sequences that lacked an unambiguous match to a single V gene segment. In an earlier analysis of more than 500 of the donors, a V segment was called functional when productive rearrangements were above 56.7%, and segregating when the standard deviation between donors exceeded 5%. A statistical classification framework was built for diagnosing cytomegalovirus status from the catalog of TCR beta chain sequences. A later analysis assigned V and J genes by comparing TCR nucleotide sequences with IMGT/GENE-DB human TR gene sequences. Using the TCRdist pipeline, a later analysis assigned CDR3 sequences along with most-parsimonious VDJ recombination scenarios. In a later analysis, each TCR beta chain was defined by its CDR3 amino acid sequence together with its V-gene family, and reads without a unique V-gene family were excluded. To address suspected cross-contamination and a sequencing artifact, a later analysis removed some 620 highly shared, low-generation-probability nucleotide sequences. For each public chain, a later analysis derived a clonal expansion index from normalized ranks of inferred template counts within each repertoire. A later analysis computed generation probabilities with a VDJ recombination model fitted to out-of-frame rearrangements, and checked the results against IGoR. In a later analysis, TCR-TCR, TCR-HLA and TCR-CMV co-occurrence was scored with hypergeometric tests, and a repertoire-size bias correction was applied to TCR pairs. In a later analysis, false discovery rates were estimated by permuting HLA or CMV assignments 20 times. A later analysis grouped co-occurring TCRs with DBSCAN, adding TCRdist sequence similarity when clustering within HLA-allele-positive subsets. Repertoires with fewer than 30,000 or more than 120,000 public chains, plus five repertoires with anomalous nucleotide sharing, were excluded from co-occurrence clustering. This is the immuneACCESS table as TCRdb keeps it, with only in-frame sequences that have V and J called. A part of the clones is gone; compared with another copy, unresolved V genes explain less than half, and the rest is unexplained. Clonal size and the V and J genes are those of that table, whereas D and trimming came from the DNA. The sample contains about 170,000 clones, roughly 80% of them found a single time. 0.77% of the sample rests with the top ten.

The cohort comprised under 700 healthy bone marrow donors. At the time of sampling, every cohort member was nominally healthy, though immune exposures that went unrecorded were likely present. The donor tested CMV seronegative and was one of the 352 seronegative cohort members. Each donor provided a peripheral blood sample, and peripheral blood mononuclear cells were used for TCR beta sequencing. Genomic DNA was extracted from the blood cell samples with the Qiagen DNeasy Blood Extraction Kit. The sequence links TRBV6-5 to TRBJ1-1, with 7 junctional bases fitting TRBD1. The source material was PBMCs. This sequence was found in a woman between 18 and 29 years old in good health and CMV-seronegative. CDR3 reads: CATLTGTEAFF. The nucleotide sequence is TGTGCCACCTTGACAGGGACTGAAGCTTTCTTT.